The 21 T cell receptor beta chains below come from one sample, sequenced in a study of shared clonotypes between healthy human individuals. Sequencing was performed with immunoSEQ multiplex PCR; in TCRdb, only in-frame clones are kept and a portion is missing. Of more than 500,000 clones in the sample, around 95% were seen once. CD45RO-negative, CCR7-positively selected cells formed the naive CD8 fraction, excluding terminally differentiated effector memory CD45RA+ cells. Material for sequencing was naive CD8+ T cells sorted from blood. The receptors come from a woman under 40 in good health.

The chain uses TRBV6-1 and TRBJ1-2; 7 nucleotides align to TRBD1. This CDR3 has 14 amino acids. CDR1 is MNHNS, CDR2 SASEGT, per germline. J was trimmed by 0 bases and V by 6 bases; bases with no gene match: 4. Written as DNA, the CDR3 is TGTGCCAGCAGCCAAGACAGGGCTAACTATGGCTACACCTTC. Translation: CASSQDRANYGYTF.

The chain links TRBV9 to TRBJ1-4, with D possibly being TRBD1 (5 bases). The CDR3 totals 13 residues. V dropped 5 bases and J dropped 4 bases, with 9 bases sitting between them. Germline V gives CDR1 SGDLS, CDR2 YYNGEE. CDR3 protein: CASRGRLNEKLFF. DNA for the CDR3: TGTGCCAGCAGGGGACGGCTTAATGAAAAACTGTTTTTT.

The chain is built from TRBV7-8 and TRBJ2-7; no definite D call. Germline-derived CDR1 and CDR2 are SGHVS and FQNEAQ. There are 15 residues in the CDR3. Trimming removed 5 bases at V and 0 bases at J, with 14 bases between. CDR3 sequence reads: CASSPGWITSYEQYF. CDR3 nucleotides: TGTGCCAGCAGCCCAGGTTGGATCACCTCCTACGAGCAGTACTTC.

The chain has TRBV18 and TRBJ1-1; weak D call: TRBD1 (5 bases). CDR3 length: 14 amino acids. Trimming cost V 5 bases and J 4 bases, with 14 bases left between them. Germline CDR1 is KGHSH and CDR2 is LQKENI. The CDR3 coding sequence is TGTGCCAGCTCATACGGGGCAGGTGGCACTGAAGCTTTCTTT. It is translated as CASSYGAGGTEAFF.

The chain uses TRBV27 and TRBJ1-2, with a weak D call TRBD1 (6 bases). There are 18 residues in the CDR3. V gave up 2 bases and J gave up 3 bases, with 22 bases separating them. Germline V gene lookup returns CDR1 MNHEY and CDR2 SMNVEV (reference sequence). The CDR3 bases are TGTGCCAGCAGTTTAAAAGGGGGAGGCGGGGGGATATACTATGGCTACACCTTC. Amino acid sequence: CASSLKGGGGGIYYGYTF.

The V gene is TRBV28, the J gene TRBJ2-1, with D uncertain. Germline lookup yields CDR1 MDHEN and CDR2 SYDVKM. There are 14 residues in the CDR3. V gave up 3 bases and J gave up 2 bases, with 8 bases separating them. In DNA form, the CDR3 reads TGTGCCAGCAGTTTGGTAAACCCCTACAATGAGCAGTTCTTC. Translated: CASSLVNPYNEQFF.

The V and J genes are TRBV10-2 and TRBJ1-2; no reliable D call. V shed 6 bases and J shed 4 bases, with 9 bases lying between them. This CDR3 has 12 amino acids. Germline CDR1 reads WSHSY; CDR2 reads SAAADI. DNA of the CDR3: TGCGCCAGCAGCGCCGGTCTCTATGGCTACACCTTC. This sequence encodes CASSAGLYGYTF.

V usage is TRBV5-1 and J usage is TRBJ2-1; the D is unclear. Germline V gene data show CDR1 as SGHRS and CDR2 as YFSETQ. This CDR3 spans 12 amino acids. The V end lost 3 bases, the J end lost 5 bases, and 6 bases lay between the germline ends. CDR3 DNA sequence: TGCGCCAGCAGCTACAGTGACAATGAGCAGTTCTTC. It encodes CASSYSDNEQFF.

This clone showed up just once. The gene calls are TRBV2 and TRBJ2-7, with 9 bases matching TRBD2. This CDR3 is 14 amino acids long. Germline CDR1 SNHLY, CDR2 FYNNEI. Unmatched junction bases numbered 11, after V lost 7 bases and J lost 7 bases. The CDR3 DNA reads TGTGCCAGCACCGCTGGACTAGCGAGCTGGGAGCAGTACTTC. Translating gives CASTAGLASWEQYF.

The chain recombines TRBV27 with TRBJ2-1; no firm D call. In germline, CDR1 is MNHEY, CDR2 SMNVEV (reference sequence). The V end lost 5 bases, the J end lost 0 bases, and 11 bases lay between the germline ends. The CDR3 loop spans 15 amino acids. This chain's CDR3 is CASSLYMSSYNEQFF. As DNA, the CDR3 is TGTGCCAGCAGTCTCTACATGAGCTCCTACAATGAGCAGTTCTTC.

This chain connects TRBV27 to TRBJ1-6; no firm D call. Germline V gene data show CDR1 as MNHEY and CDR2 as SMNVEV (reference sequence). This CDR3 spans 14 amino acids. V lost 3 bases, J lost 6 bases, and 9 bases lay in between. CDR3 DNA: TGTGCCAGCAGTTTTTCAGTCCGTAATTCACCCCTCCACTTT. It yields the protein CASSFSVRNSPLHF.

V is TRBV7-6 and J is TRBJ2-7, with 9 bases fitting TRBD2. Germline CDR1 and CDR2: SGHVS and FNYEAQ. V gave up 5 bases and J gave up 0 bases; unmatched junction bases: 8. The CDR3 runs to 16 residues. The CDR3 sequence is CASSPVTSGSSYEQYF. The DNA for the CDR3 is TGTGCCAGCAGCCCGGTGACTAGCGGCAGCTCCTACGAGCAGTACTTC.

V and J are TRBV29-1 and TRBJ1-1, with D perhaps TRBD1 (5 bases). V was cut by 3 bases and J by 7 bases, with 9 bases left in between. The germline CDR1 and CDR2 sequences are SQVTM and ANQGSEA. This CDR3 spans 11 amino acids. CDR3 in DNA: TGCAGCGTTGAGAGGGGTTATGAAGCTTTCTTT. This gives the protein CSVERGYEAFF. The whole variable domain, remainder taken from reference TRBV29-1 and TRBJ1-1, is SAVISQKPSRDICQRGTSLTIQCQVDSQVTMMFWYRQQPGQSLTLIATANQGSEATYESGFVIDKFPISRPNLTFSTLTVSNMSPEDSSIYLCSVERGYEAFFGQGTRLTVV.

The J gene is TRBJ2-2, the V gene TRBV27; D uncertain. CDR3 length: 13 amino acids. Deletions cut 1 base from V and 6 bases from J, with 6 bases between. Germline V CDR1 and CDR2: MNHEY, SMNVEV (reference sequence). CDR3: CASSLFDAGELFF. The CDR3 DNA reads as TGTGCCAGCAGTTTATTTGACGCCGGGGAGCTGTTTTTT.

The J gene is TRBJ1-3, the V gene TRBV7-9; D unresolved. Germline loops: CDR1 SEHNR, CDR2 FQNEAQ (reference sequence). This CDR3 has 16 amino acids. The germline V and J ends were trimmed by 2 bases and 2 bases, with 13 bases remaining between them. The CDR3 is CASSLSRVPAGNTIYF. In DNA form, the CDR3 reads TGTGCCAGCAGCTTAAGTCGGGTTCCAGCTGGAAACACCATATATTTT.

V and J are TRBV14 and TRBJ2-7, with D unclear. V shed 4 bases and J shed 0 bases, with 16 bases lying between them. Germline V gives CDR1 SGHDN, CDR2 FVKESK. CDR3 length: 16 residues. This chain's CDR3 is CASSPRSRRSSYEQYF. The CDR3 DNA reads TGTGCCAGCAGCCCCAGGTCCAGGAGAAGCTCCTACGAGCAGTACTTC.

This clone was seen just once. The chain uses TRBV18 and TRBJ1-4; TRBD1 matches at 7 bases. CDR1 and CDR2 from the germline V gene are KGHSH and LQKENI. The CDR3 is 16 residues long. V trimming: 6 bases; J trimming: 0 bases; junction bases outside the gene matches: 7. CDR3 amino acids: CASSRQGPATNEKLFF. CDR3 in DNA: TGTGCCAGCTCTAGACAGGGCCCAGCAACTAATGAAAAACTGTTTTTT.

The chain carries TRBV4-1 and TRBJ1-3; 10 bases map to TRBD1. The CDR3 has 15 residues. J was trimmed by 4 bases and V by 5 bases; bases with no gene match: 5. Germline V lookup: CDR1 MGHRA, CDR2 YSYEKL. The CDR3: CASSVGQGSGNTIYF. Written as DNA, the CDR3 is TGCGCCAGCAGCGTGGGACAGGGGTCGGGAAACACCATATATTTT.

The rearrangement joins TRBV27 to TRBJ1-4; 10 bases fit TRBD1. Germline V gives CDR1 MNHEY, CDR2 SMNVEV (reference sequence). The ends lost 2 bases at V and 10 bases at J; junction bases unmatched: 7. The CDR3 covers 15 residues. Here the CDR3 DNA reads TGTGCCAGCAGTTTAACCGGGACAGGGGTGCTAAAACTGTTTTTT. Translation: CASSLTGTGVLKLFF.

The chain recombines TRBV29-1 with TRBJ1-1; D is possibly TRBD1 (6 bases). Germline CDR1 reads SQVTM; CDR2 reads ANQGSEA. The CDR3 has 12 amino acids. V was trimmed by 6 bases and J by 1 base, leaving 9 bases between them. CDR3 sequence (DNA): TGCAGCGTAGGACAGAAGAACACTGAAGCTTTCTTT. It is translated as CSVGQKNTEAFF.

The V and J genes are TRBV2 and TRBJ1-2, with 9 bases lining up with TRBD1. Trimming removed 0 bases from V and 4 bases from J; junction bases left unmatched: 9. Per the germline V gene, CDR1 is SNHLY and CDR2 is FYNNEI. This CDR3 has 17 residues. CDR3 residues: CASSEARTGAVFYGYTF. The CDR3, as DNA: TGTGCCAGCAGTGAAGCGAGGACAGGGGCAGTTTTCTATGGCTACACCTTC.